This is a list of T cell receptor beta chains from one sample in a study of cytomegalovirus exposure and HLA in healthy donors. The repertoire was sequenced with immunoSEQ multiplex PCR; TCRdb's copy has only in-frame clones and lacks some. The sample has 130,000 or so clones, 74% seen once; the top ten hold 5.5% to 8%. The material sequenced was PBMCs. All receptors come from a male donor in good health and CMV-seronegative. Each CDR3 is given with its conserved first and last residue. Each record gives: D gene, J gene, V gene, clone size, CDR3 DNA, CDR3 protein. The D gene is left open where the match is weak. Not every row has a clone size; where given, it reads once, few, many or a size class.

d_gene: TRBD2
j_gene: TRBJ2-5
v_gene: TRBV4-3
abundance: few
CDR3nt: TGCGCCAGCAGCCAAGAGGGCGGGACTAGCTATGAGCAGTACTTC
CDR3aa: CASSQEGGTSYEQYF

d_gene: TRBD1
j_gene: TRBJ2-5
v_gene: TRBV14
abundance: -
CDR3nt: TGTGCCAGCAGCCCCTGGGGACAGAACCAAGAGACCCAGTACTTC
CDR3aa: CASSPWGQNQETQYF

d_gene: TRBD1
j_gene: TRBJ2-5
v_gene: TRBV28
abundance: -
CDR3nt: TGTGCCAGCAGTTCTATAAGGGGGCTTGAGACCCAGTACTTC
CDR3aa: CASSSIRGLETQYF

d_gene: -
j_gene: TRBJ2-7
v_gene: TRBV7-2
abundance: few
CDR3nt: TGTGCCAGCAGCTTAGCCCGACCTCCGGGGGAGCAGTACTTC
CDR3aa: CASSLARPPGEQYF

d_gene: -
j_gene: TRBJ2-7
v_gene: TRBV27
abundance: -
CDR3nt: TGTGCCAGCGCCGGGCCCGGGGAAGGGCCACTTCGGGAGCAGTACTTC
CDR3aa: CASAGPGEGPLREQYF

d_gene: TRBD1
j_gene: TRBJ1-1
v_gene: TRBV27
abundance: -
CDR3nt: TGTGCCAGCAGTGGCGGGACAGGGGGCAAGTACACTGAAGCTTTCTTT
CDR3aa: CASSGGTGGKYTEAFF

d_gene: TRBD2
j_gene: TRBJ2-7
v_gene: TRBV28
abundance: -
CDR3nt: TGTGCCAGCCGACTAGCGGGGAGCTCCTACGAGCAGTACTTC
CDR3aa: CASRLAGSSYEQYF

d_gene: TRBD2
j_gene: TRBJ2-7
v_gene: TRBV7-9
abundance: -
CDR3nt: TGTGCCAGCGCGGCTAGCGGGAGGGCCTACGAGCAGTACTTC
CDR3aa: CASAASGRAYEQYF

d_gene: -
j_gene: TRBJ1-2
v_gene: TRBV6-4
abundance: -
CDR3nt: TGTGCCAGCGCCAGGGAGGTTCCTCTAGGTGGCTACACCTTC
CDR3aa: CASAREVPLGGYTF

d_gene: TRBD2
j_gene: TRBJ2-2
v_gene: TRBV7-7
abundance: -
CDR3nt: TGTGCTAGCAGCTTAACTAGCGCCGGGGAGCTGTTTTTT
CDR3aa: CASSLTSAGELFF

d_gene: -
j_gene: TRBJ2-7
v_gene: TRBV4-1
abundance: -
CDR3nt: TGCGCCAGCAGCCAGCTTATTGGCGGCTACGAGCAGTACTTC
CDR3aa: CASSQLIGGYEQYF

d_gene: TRBD2
j_gene: TRBJ2-1
v_gene: TRBV7-9
abundance: -
CDR3nt: TGTGCCAGCAGCGCTAGCGGTGGGAGCTCCTACAATGAGCAGTTCTTC
CDR3aa: CASSASGGSSYNEQFF

d_gene: TRBD1
j_gene: TRBJ2-3
v_gene: TRBV28
abundance: few
CDR3nt: TGTGCCAGCAGTTCATACGGACAGGGGGCTGGAGATACGCAGTATTTT
CDR3aa: CASSSYGQGAGDTQYF

d_gene: -
j_gene: TRBJ1-2
v_gene: TRBV28
abundance: few
CDR3nt: TGTGCCAGCGGTTACGCGGGGGGCTACACCTTC
CDR3aa: CASGYAGGYTF

d_gene: TRBD1
j_gene: TRBJ1-6
v_gene: TRBV6-5
abundance: -
CDR3nt: TGTGCCAGCAGCCTCGGGACAGCCTATAATTCACCCCTCCACTTT
CDR3aa: CASSLGTAYNSPLHF

d_gene: -
j_gene: TRBJ2-1
v_gene: TRBV12-1
abundance: -
CDR3nt: TGTGCCAGCAGCTTCTCTAGCGGGGGGTACAATGAGCAGTTCTTC
CDR3aa: CASSFSSGGYNEQFF

d_gene: TRBD2
j_gene: TRBJ2-3
v_gene: TRBV29-1
abundance: -
CDR3nt: TGCAGCGTGATAGCGGGCGCCTCACAAGATACGCAGTATTTT
CDR3aa: CSVIAGASQDTQYF

d_gene: TRBD1
j_gene: TRBJ1-2
v_gene: TRBV5-6
abundance: -
CDR3nt: TGTGCCAGCAGCCTAGGGACAGGGCCTGGCTACACCTTC
CDR3aa: CASSLGTGPGYTF

d_gene: TRBD2
j_gene: TRBJ2-1
v_gene: TRBV27
abundance: -
CDR3nt: TGTGCCAGCGGCGGGGGGAGCTCCTACAATGAGCAGTTCTTC
CDR3aa: CASGGGSSYNEQFF

d_gene: -
j_gene: TRBJ2-2
v_gene: TRBV5-1
abundance: few
CDR3nt: TGCGCCAGCAGAGAGAGGGACACCGGGGAGCTGTTTTTT
CDR3aa: CASRERDTGELFF

d_gene: -
j_gene: TRBJ2-3
v_gene: TRBV7-2
abundance: -
CDR3nt: TGTGCCAGCAGCTCCCCGGGACTGAGAGATACGCAGTATTTT
CDR3aa: CASSSPGLRDTQYF

d_gene: -
j_gene: TRBJ2-2
v_gene: TRBV7-2
abundance: few
CDR3nt: TGTGCCAGCAGCTTAGATCCGCTCAGGATTGAAACCGGGGAGCTGTTTTTT
CDR3aa: CASSLDPLRIETGELFF

d_gene: -
j_gene: TRBJ1-3
v_gene: TRBV2
abundance: -
CDR3nt: TGTGCCAGCAGTGGAGTAGACAGGTCGTCTGGAAACACCATATATTTT
CDR3aa: CASSGVDRSSGNTIYF

d_gene: TRBD2
j_gene: TRBJ2-7
v_gene: TRBV7-2
abundance: -
CDR3nt: TGTGCCAGCAGATTCAGCGGGGGAGCCTACGAGCAGTACTTC
CDR3aa: CASRFSGGAYEQYF

d_gene: -
j_gene: TRBJ2-3
v_gene: TRBV10-3
abundance: -
CDR3nt: TGTGCCATCAGTGAGTCGGGAGTGAGGGACACCGGTTTCACAGATACGCAGTATTTT
CDR3aa: CAISESGVRDTGFTDTQYF

d_gene: TRBD1
j_gene: TRBJ1-2
v_gene: TRBV4-1
abundance: -
CDR3nt: TGCGCCAGCAGCCAAGTCCTAGGCTGGGGGGACAGCATCTATGGCTACACCTTC
CDR3aa: CASSQVLGWGDSIYGYTF

d_gene: TRBD1
j_gene: TRBJ1-5
v_gene: TRBV27
abundance: once
CDR3nt: TGTGCCAGCAGTAGGACAGGGGGAATCAATCAGCCCCAGCATTTT
CDR3aa: CASSRTGGINQPQHF

d_gene: TRBD1
j_gene: TRBJ1-5
v_gene: TRBV5-5
abundance: -
CDR3nt: TGTGCCAGCAGCTACACAGGGGAGCCCCAGCATTTT
CDR3aa: CASSYTGEPQHF

d_gene: TRBD1
j_gene: TRBJ1-2
v_gene: TRBV7-9
abundance: -
CDR3nt: TGTGCCAGCAGCCCCGGGACAGGGCACGGCTACACCTTC
CDR3aa: CASSPGTGHGYTF

d_gene: TRBD1
j_gene: TRBJ2-1
v_gene: TRBV27
abundance: -
CDR3nt: TGTGCCAGCAGTTCACCGGACAGGGCTGTTAATGAGCAGTTCTTC
CDR3aa: CASSSPDRAVNEQFF

d_gene: -
j_gene: TRBJ2-3
v_gene: TRBV4-3
abundance: -
CDR3nt: TGCGCCAGCAGCCCTGGGGGCGGGGATACGCAGTATTTT
CDR3aa: CASSPGGGDTQYF

d_gene: TRBD2
j_gene: TRBJ2-1
v_gene: TRBV11-2
abundance: -
CDR3nt: TGTGCCAGCAGCTTAGTCTCCGGGGGGACCTACAATGAGCAGTTCTTC
CDR3aa: CASSLVSGGTYNEQFF

d_gene: TRBD1
j_gene: TRBJ2-1
v_gene: TRBV4-2
abundance: few
CDR3nt: TGTGCCAGCAGCCCTCCGGGACAGGACAATGAGCAGTTCTTC
CDR3aa: CASSPPGQDNEQFF

d_gene: TRBD2
j_gene: TRBJ2-1
v_gene: TRBV19
abundance: -
CDR3nt: TGTGCCAGTAGCGGGACTAGCGGGGGGTTCTCCTACAATGAGCAGTTCTTC
CDR3aa: CASSGTSGGFSYNEQFF

d_gene: TRBD2
j_gene: TRBJ2-3
v_gene: TRBV27
abundance: -
CDR3nt: TGTGCCAGCAGTTCATCACCTAGCGGCCCAGATACGCAGTATTTT
CDR3aa: CASSSSPSGPDTQYF

d_gene: TRBD1
j_gene: TRBJ1-4
v_gene: TRBV15
abundance: -
CDR3nt: TGTGCCACCAGCAGGCAGGGGGAGGAAGGGGAAAAACTGTTTTTT
CDR3aa: CATSRQGEEGEKLFF

d_gene: -
j_gene: TRBJ2-1
v_gene: TRBV7-2
abundance: -
CDR3nt: TGTGCCAGCAGCACAGACGCCCCCGAGCAGTTCTTC
CDR3aa: CASSTDAPEQFF

d_gene: -
j_gene: TRBJ2-3
v_gene: TRBV11-3
abundance: -
CDR3nt: TGTGCCAGCAGCTTAGGTGGGCGCACAGATACGCAGTATTTT
CDR3aa: CASSLGGRTDTQYF

d_gene: -
j_gene: TRBJ2-7
v_gene: TRBV7-9
abundance: -
CDR3nt: TGTGCCAGCAGCTACGGGGACAATTACGAGCAGTACTTC
CDR3aa: CASSYGDNYEQYF

d_gene: -
j_gene: TRBJ2-2
v_gene: TRBV7-7
abundance: -
CDR3nt: TGTGCTAGCAGCTTAGGTGGGCGCACCGGGGAGCTGTTTTTT
CDR3aa: CASSLGGRTGELFF

d_gene: TRBD2
j_gene: TRBJ2-5
v_gene: TRBV7-2
abundance: few
CDR3nt: TGTGCCAGCAGCTTTTTTCCGACTAGCTTCCAAGAGACCCAGTACTTC
CDR3aa: CASSFFPTSFQETQYF

d_gene: TRBD2
j_gene: TRBJ2-1
v_gene: TRBV5-1
abundance: -
CDR3nt: TGCGCCAGCAGCCCTAACCCTAGCGGGGGTTACAATGAGCAGTTCTTC
CDR3aa: CASSPNPSGGYNEQFF

d_gene: TRBD1
j_gene: TRBJ1-5
v_gene: TRBV28
abundance: -
CDR3nt: TGTGCCAGCAGCAGCCATGGGACAGTCCAGGGCAGTGTTCAGCCCCAGCATTTT
CDR3aa: CASSSHGTVQGSVQPQHF

d_gene: -
j_gene: TRBJ1-2
v_gene: TRBV4-3
abundance: -
CDR3nt: TGCGCCAGCAGCCTCTTAGCTAACTATGGCTACACCTTC
CDR3aa: CASSLLANYGYTF

d_gene: -
j_gene: TRBJ2-3
v_gene: TRBV4-1
abundance: -
CDR3nt: TGCGCCAGCAGCCAAGTAGGGAGAGGCCCGAGGGGCACAGATACGCAGTATTTT
CDR3aa: CASSQVGRGPRGTDTQYF

d_gene: -
j_gene: TRBJ1-2
v_gene: TRBV6-6
abundance: few
CDR3nt: TGTGCCAGCAGACAGGGCCTCTATGGCTACACCTTC
CDR3aa: CASRQGLYGYTF

d_gene: TRBD2
j_gene: TRBJ2-1
v_gene: TRBV7-2
abundance: -
CDR3nt: TGTGCCAGCAGCCCGGGTGGAGCGGGAGTGGTCAATGAGCAGTTCTTC
CDR3aa: CASSPGGAGVVNEQFF